These 26 T cell receptor beta chains came from one sample sequenced in a study of OX40 agonist ivuxolimab in advanced cancers. Libraries were prepared by immunoSEQ multiplex PCR; TCRdb keeps only in-frame clonotypes and omits some of them. The table has tens of thousands of clones, about 91% seen once; the top ten hold about 14%. The sequences come from CD4+ or CD8+ T cells sorted from blood, collected in a trial of the OX40 agonist ivuxolimab. The source of these receptors is an adult with an advanced solid tumor such as melanoma, head and neck, liver or kidney cancer.

The chain is built from TRBV28 and TRBJ1-2; no firm D call. The ends were cut back, 3 bases at V and 4 bases at J, with 6 bases in the middle. The CDR3 has 12 residues. Germline V gene lookup returns CDR1 MDHEN and CDR2 SYDVKM. Here the CDR3 DNA reads TGTGCCAGCAGTTTTTATGGCTATGGCTACACCTTC. Its protein is CASSFYGYGYTF.

This chain uses TRBV7-6 with TRBJ2-7, with D perhaps assigned TRBD1 or TRBD2 (6 bases each). The germline V gene has CDR1 SGHVS and CDR2 FNYEAQ. V dropped 0 bases and J dropped 6 bases, with 15 bases sitting between them. CDR3 length: 15 residues. In nucleotides, the CDR3 is TGTGCCAGCAGCTTAGCCGGGGGCGAAGGTGGCGAGCAGTACTTC. Translation: CASSLAGGEGGEQYF.

This sequence joins TRBV30 and TRBJ2-1, with D uncertain. CDR3 length: 12 amino acids. Looked up from germline, CDR1 is GTSNPN and CDR2 is SVGIG (reference sequence). The V and J ends lost 3 bases and 5 bases respectively, with 8 bases between them. This CDR3 reads CAWSPTNNEQFF. The CDR3 DNA reads TGTGCCTGGAGCCCCACAAACAATGAGCAGTTCTTC.

The gene calls are TRBV7-9 and TRBJ2-1; D not resolved. Germline CDR1 SEHNR, CDR2 FQNEAQ (reference sequence). The germline V and J ends were trimmed by 10 bases and 1 base, with 5 bases remaining between them. This CDR3 comprises 11 residues. Written as DNA, the CDR3 is TGTGCCACCGCGTCCTACAATGAGCAGTTCTTC. This sequence encodes CATASYNEQFF.

V gene TRBV6-5 combines with J gene TRBJ2-3; 11 nucleotides match TRBD2. The CDR3 consists of 14 residues. Germline CDR1 and CDR2: MNHEY and SVGAGI. V was pared by 10 bases and J by 4 bases, with 7 bases of the junction left unmatched. This CDR3 is CATFTSGSPDTQYF. CDR3 DNA: TGTGCCACCTTCACTAGCGGGAGCCCAGATACGCAGTATTTT.

This clone turned up a few times. The V and J genes are TRBV28 and TRBJ2-7; a possible D gene is TRBD2 (6 bases). The germline V gene encodes CDR1 MDHEN and CDR2 SYDVKM. Trimming shortened V by 8 bases and J by 4 bases, and 15 bases separated the two germline ends. The CDR3 runs to 13 residues. In DNA form, the CDR3 reads TGTGCCAGCTATGCGGAGGGCCGTTACGAGCAGTACTTC. This translates into CASYAEGRYEQYF.

The V gene is TRBV4-3, the J gene TRBJ1-1, with D perhaps TRBD1 (5 bases). The V gene lost 8 bases and the J gene lost 9 bases, with 13 bases spanning the gap. Germline V lookup: CDR1 LGHNA, CDR2 YSLEER. The CDR3 consists of 11 residues. The CDR3 DNA reads as TGCGCCAGCCCGAAAGGGGAGAAAGCTTTCTTT. Translation: CASPKGEKAFF.

The V and J genes are TRBV5-1 and TRBJ2-1; the match to TRBD2 covers 9 bases. The CDR3 totals 15 residues. Trimming at V came to 3 bases and at J to 2 bases, leaving 3 bases not matched to a gene. The germline CDR1 and CDR2 sequences are SGHRS and YFSETQ. The DNA for the CDR3 is TGCGCCAGCAGCTCAACTAGCGGGCCCTACAATGAGCAGTTCTTC. Protein: CASSSTSGPYNEQFF.

The chain has TRBV19 and TRBJ1-2; D is uncertain. Between the trimmed V and J ends, which lost 3 bases and 2 bases, there was a span of 10 bases. CDR1 is LNHDA and CDR2 is SQIVND in the germline V gene (reference sequence). The CDR3 has 14 amino acids. CDR3 in amino acids: CASSMYNTNYGYTF. Here the CDR3 DNA reads TGTGCCAGTAGTATGTACAACACAAACTATGGCTACACCTTC. The complete variable domain, with remaining parts taken from reference TRBV19 and TRBJ1-2, reads DGGITQSPKYLFRKEGQNVTLSCEQNLNHDAMYWYRQDPGQGLRLIYYSQIVNDFQKGDIAEGYSVSREKKESFPLTVTSAQKNPTAFYLCASSMYNTNYGYTFGSGTRLTVV.

V and J are TRBV15 and TRBJ2-2; no definite D call. V was cut by 0 bases and J by 1 base, with 9 bases left in between. Germline V gene lookup returns CDR1 LNHNV and CDR2 YYDKDF (reference sequence). This CDR3 spans 16 amino acids. The CDR3 coding sequence is TGTGCCACCAGCAGAGATAATTCGGGGAACACCGGGGAGCTGTTTTTT. This translates into CATSRDNSGNTGELFF.

The chain joins TRBV6-5 to TRBJ2-5; a weak D match, TRBD1 (6 bases). Trimming stripped 7 bases from V and 5 bases from J, with 14 bases between. There are 13 residues in the CDR3. CDR1 and CDR2 (germline): MNHEY, SVGAGI. Here the CDR3 reads CASTDLRGETQYF. In nucleotides, the CDR3 is TGTGCCAGCACCGACCTTAGGGGGGAGACCCAGTACTTC.

The chain uses TRBV6-4 and TRBJ2-1; 9 nucleotides agree with TRBD2. The CDR3 runs to 16 residues. V lost 3 bases, J lost 2 bases, and 5 bases stayed unmatched. Germline lookup yields CDR1 MRHNA and CDR2 SNTAGT. CDR3 amino acids: CASSDKGTSTYNEQFF. CDR3 DNA: TGTGCCAGCAGTGATAAGGGGACTAGCACCTACAATGAGCAGTTCTTC.

The gene calls are TRBV28 and TRBJ2-5; D unclear. The germline gives CDR1 MDHEN, CDR2 SYDVKM. The CDR3 is made up of 14 amino acids. Trimming pared 3 bases from V and 1 base from J, leaving 9 bases between. The CDR3 reads CASSFSATQETQYF. In nucleotides, the CDR3 is TGTGCCAGCAGTTTTTCCGCTACCCAAGAGACCCAGTACTTC. The full variable domain, with the rest looked up from reference TRBV28 and TRBJ2-5, is DVKVTQSSRYLVKRTGEKVFLECVQDMDHENMFWYRQDPGLGLRLIYFSYDVKMKEKGDIPEGYSVSREKKERFSLILESASTNQTSMYLCASSFSATQETQYFGPGTRLLVL.

The gene calls are TRBV25-1 and TRBJ1-3, with TRBD1 as a possible D gene (6 bases). The germline V and J ends were trimmed by 3 bases and 1 base, with 10 bases remaining between them. CDR1 MGHDK and CDR2 SYGVNS come from the germline V gene. There are 15 residues in the CDR3. The CDR3 sequence: CASSERGMSGNTIYF. In nucleotides, the CDR3 is TGTGCCAGCAGTGAGAGGGGGATGTCTGGAAACACCATATATTTT.

In regard to this clone: The same CDR3 arises from other DNA sequences in this sample as well. The V and J genes are TRBV30 and TRBJ1-5; D is uncertain. The germline gives CDR1 GTSNPN, CDR2 SVGIG (reference sequence). CDR3 length: 13 amino acids. The V end was cut by 3 bases, the J end by 2 bases, with 8 bases between. CDR3 residues: CAWSGLRNQPQHF. The CDR3 nucleotides read TGTGCCTGGAGCGGGCTTCGCAATCAGCCCCAGCATTTT.

J is TRBJ1-1 and V is TRBV4-3; D is ambiguous. Germline CDR1 reads LGHNA; CDR2 reads YSLEER. This CDR3 has 13 residues. V shed 0 bases and J shed 5 bases, with 7 bases lying between them. The CDR3 nucleotides are TGCGCCAGCAGCCAAGATTGGACGACTGAAGCTTTCTTT. Protein product: CASSQDWTTEAFF.

The chain joins TRBV11-3 to TRBJ2-2; D is ambiguous. V was shortened by 1 base and J by 1 base, with 10 bases between the two germline ends. The CDR3 runs 16 residues. CDR1 and CDR2 from the germline V gene are SGHNT and YENEEA. The CDR3 sequence: CASSLGPLGNTGELFF. DNA for the CDR3: TGTGCCAGCAGCTTAGGGCCCCTAGGGAACACCGGGGAGCTGTTTTTT.

This chain links TRBV9 with TRBJ2-7, with 7 bases identical to TRBD2. J gave up 6 bases and V 0 bases, and 12 bases lay outside the gene matches. Germline CDR1 SGDLS, CDR2 YYNGEE. The CDR3 is made up of 16 amino acids. The CDR3 DNA is TGTGCCAGCAGCGTAGCTCTGTCTAGCGGACGGGGCGAGCAGTACTTC. Encoded protein: CASSVALSSGRGEQYF.

In this sample, this clone turned up once. The rearrangement uses TRBV6-6 and TRBJ1-1; D is unresolved. This CDR3 comprises 13 residues. The V gene lost 6 bases and the J gene lost 1 base, with 9 bases spanning the gap. From germline, CDR1 is MNHNY and CDR2 SVGAGI (reference sequence). The chain's CDR3 is CASSSGQNTEAFF. CDR3 in DNA: TGTGCCAGCAGCTCCGGGCAGAACACTGAAGCTTTCTTT.

This clone came up once. The chain uses TRBV7-8 and TRBJ2-1; 9 bases fit TRBD2. The CDR3 consists of 15 residues. V trimming: 5 bases; J trimming: 9 bases; junction bases outside the gene matches: 11. CDR1 SGHVS and CDR2 FQNEAQ come from the germline V gene. The CDR3: CASSPISGSKSEQFF. CDR3 sequence (DNA): TGTGCCAGCAGCCCGATTAGCGGGAGTAAAAGTGAGCAGTTCTTC.

The CDR3 bases are TGTGCCAGCAGCCCCAGCCCAGGGAGAAATGAGCAGTTCTTC. The encoded protein is CASSPSPGRNEQFF. The rearrangement links TRBV7-9 to TRBJ2-1; D is tentatively TRBD1 or TRBD2 (5 bases each). Between the trimmed V and J ends, which lost 5 bases and 7 bases, there was a span of 15 bases. The CDR3 has 14 residues. Per the germline V gene, CDR1 is SEHNR and CDR2 is FQNEAQ (reference sequence).

The rearrangement uses TRBV19 and TRBJ1-5; the match to TRBD1 covers 9 bases. V was clipped by 5 bases and J by 0 bases; unmatched bases: 11. The CDR3 is made up of 18 amino acids. Per the germline V gene, CDR1 is LNHDA and CDR2 is SQIVND (reference sequence). The CDR3 sequence: CASSWTGEEFYSNQPQHF. In DNA form, the CDR3 reads TGTGCCAGTAGTTGGACAGGGGAAGAGTTTTATAGCAATCAGCCCCAGCATTTT. The full variable domain, with the rest looked up from reference TRBV19 and TRBJ1-5, is DGGITQSPKYLFRKEGQNVTLSCEQNLNHDAMYWYRQDPGQGLRLIYYSQIVNDFQKGDIAEGYSVSREKKESFPLTVTSAQKNPTAFYLCASSWTGEEFYSNQPQHFGDGTRLSIL.

V usage is TRBV5-4 and J usage is TRBJ2-3, with 8 bases aligning to TRBD2. Germline loops: CDR1 SGHNT, CDR2 YYREEE (reference sequence). The CDR3 length is 15 residues. The trim removed 1 base at V and 3 bases at J, leaving 4 bases unmatched. The CDR3 here is CASSLSREGTDTQYF. CDR3 DNA: TGTGCCAGCAGCTTGAGTCGGGAGGGGACAGATACGCAGTATTTT.

On this clone: Other DNA sequences in the same sample also yield this CDR3. The J gene is TRBJ2-7, the V gene TRBV5-6; 12 bases line up with TRBD2. Trimming took 0 bases from V and 10 from J; bases not matched to a gene: 2. CDR3 size: 13 residues. Germline-derived CDR1 and CDR2 are SGHDT and YYEEEE. CDR3 region: CASSLGTSGEQYF. CDR3 DNA sequence: TGTGCCAGCAGCTTGGGGACTAGCGGGGAACAGTACTTC.

A few counts support this clone. This sequence joins TRBV13 and TRBJ2-3; TRBD2 agrees at 10 bases. This CDR3 comprises 16 residues. Germline CDR1 PRHDT, CDR2 FYEKMQ (reference sequence). Trimming cost V 3 bases and J 0 bases; bases outside gene matches: 3. DNA of the CDR3: TGTGCCAGCAGCTTTAGACTAGCGGGTAGCACAGATACGCAGTATTTT. Residues: CASSFRLAGSTDTQYF.

The chain is built from TRBV7-8 and TRBJ2-1; 12 bases are a match to TRBD2. The germline CDR1 and CDR2 sequences are SGHVS and FQNEAQ. The CDR3 is 15 amino acids. Trimming at V came to 5 bases and at J to 4 bases, leaving 3 bases not matched to a gene. DNA of the CDR3: TGTGCCAGCAGCCAACTAGCGGGAGGATACAATGAGCAGTTCTTC. Protein: CASSQLAGGYNEQFF.